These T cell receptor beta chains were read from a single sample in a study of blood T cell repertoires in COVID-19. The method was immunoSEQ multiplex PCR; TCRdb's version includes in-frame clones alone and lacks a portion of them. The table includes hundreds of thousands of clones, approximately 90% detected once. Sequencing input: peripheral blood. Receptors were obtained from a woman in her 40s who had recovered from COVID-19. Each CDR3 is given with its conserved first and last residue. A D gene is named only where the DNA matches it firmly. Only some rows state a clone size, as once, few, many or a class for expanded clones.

TGTGCCAGCAGCCACGGCCCCAGGGGACAGCACTTT,CASSHGPRGQHF,TRBV3-1/TRBV3-2,TRBD1,TRBJ1-6,NA
TGTGCCAGCAGCCCCGGACAGGGCTGGAACACTGAAGCTTTCTTT,CASSPGQGWNTEAFF,TRBV11-3,TRBD1,TRBJ1-1,NA
TGTGCCAGCAGTTACGGGTGGGGCTCCCAACCCTATGGCTACACCTTC,CASSYGWGSQPYGYTF,TRBV6-5,NA,TRBJ1-2,NA
TGTGCCACCAGCCCCCCCCGGAGGTCAGGCTACACCTTC,CATSPPRRSGYTF,TRBV15,NA,TRBJ1-2,NA
TGTGCCAGCAGCCCTAGGGGGAGGGCCGACTACGAGCAGTACTTC,CASSPRGRADYEQYF,TRBV9,NA,TRBJ2-7,NA
TGTGCCAGCAGCCCGGTGGGGACTAGCCTCTACAATGAGCAGTTCTTC,CASSPVGTSLYNEQFF,TRBV7-9,TRBD2,TRBJ2-1,NA
TGCGCCAGCACGCGAGGGGGCGTGAACACTGAAGCTTTCTTT,CASTRGGVNTEAFF,TRBV5-1,TRBD1,TRBJ1-1,NA
TGTGCCAGCAGCAGCGGACAGGGGAGAACCTACGAGCAGTACTTC,CASSSGQGRTYEQYF,TRBV2,TRBD1,TRBJ2-7,NA
TGTGCCAGCAGCCAACAGGGGTCCCACGAGCAGTACTTC,CASSQQGSHEQYF,TRBV7-3,TRBD1,TRBJ2-7,NA
TGTGCCAGCAGTGAGGTGGCCCGCGGTAGAGATGGCTACACCTTC,CASSEVARGRDGYTF,TRBV2,NA,TRBJ1-2,NA
TGTGCCAGCAGCTTGGGGACAGCCGTGCATGGCTACACCTTC,CASSLGTAVHGYTF,TRBV5-4,NA,TRBJ1-2,NA
TGTGCCAGCAGCCACCCGACAGGGGTTAATTCACCCCTCCACTTT,CASSHPTGVNSPLHF,TRBV5-6,TRBD1,TRBJ1-6,few
TGTGCCAGCAGCCTACTGGCCAACGTCCTGACTTTC,CASSLLANVLTF,TRBV7-2,NA,TRBJ2-6,once
TGTGCCAGCAGCTTAGGGGGTAGCGGGAGGAGCTCCTACGAGCAGTACTTC,CASSLGGSGRSSYEQYF,TRBV11-2,TRBD2,TRBJ2-7,NA
TGTGCCAGCAGTTTACCCCAGGCCCCCTCTGGAAACACCATATATTTT,CASSLPQAPSGNTIYF,TRBV28,NA,TRBJ1-3,NA
TGCGCCAGCAGCCAAGAGGGGGGACTGGCCAACACCGGGGAGCTGTTTTTT,CASSQEGGLANTGELFF,TRBV4-3,NA,TRBJ2-2,NA
TGTGCCAGCAGTTACTCGAGGGCTAGCGGGACCGGTGAGCAGTACTTC,CASSYSRASGTGEQYF,TRBV6-5,TRBD2,TRBJ2-7,few
TGTGCCAGCAGCACCCCGTGGCAGGGTTGGAGTGGCTACACCTTC,CASSTPWQGWSGYTF,TRBV7-2,NA,TRBJ1-2,NA
TGTGCCACCAGCAGAGATGGGGAGGTCCGCTCTGGAAACACCATATATTTT,CATSRDGEVRSGNTIYF,TRBV15,NA,TRBJ1-3,NA
TGTGCCAGCAGCTTTGCGGGGCCATCTAACTATGGCTACACCTTC,CASSFAGPSNYGYTF,TRBV5-4,NA,TRBJ1-2,NA
TGCGCCAGCAGCCCCCTTGGGGGGGAAAGGGGCCAAGACTCTGGGGCCAACGTCCTGACTTTC,CASSPLGGERGQDSGANVLTF,TRBV5-1,TRBD2,TRBJ2-6,NA
TGTGCCAGCAGCTCCGCTGCGGAGCAGTTCTTC,CASSSAAEQFF,TRBV11-3,NA,TRBJ2-1,many
TGTGCCAGTAGTATAGGAGGCCCGGTCGACAATGAGCAGTTCTTC,CASSIGGPVDNEQFF,TRBV19,NA,TRBJ2-1,once
TGTGCCAGCAGTCGAGGGACAGGGACCCCCTCTGGGGCCAACGTCCTGACTTTC,CASSRGTGTPSGANVLTF,TRBV6-6,TRBD1,TRBJ2-6,NA
TGTGCCAGCAGCCCGACCCCCGGGACTAGCGGGAGTCTGGACACCGGGGAGCTGTTTTTT,CASSPTPGTSGSLDTGELFF,TRBV7-8,TRBD2,TRBJ2-2,NA
TGTGCCAGCAGCTTATGGCCCAGAGGGAACAGGGGGAACTATGGCTACACCTTC,CASSLWPRGNRGNYGYTF,TRBV7-6,TRBD1,TRBJ1-2,NA
TGCAGCTCCTCGGTGGGCCCACCCTCTGAAGCTTTCTTT,CSSSVGPPSEAFF,TRBV29-1,NA,TRBJ1-1,NA